Included here is one T cell receptor (beta chain) sequence, with context. Libraries were prepared by immunoSEQ multiplex PCR; TCRdb keeps only in-frame clonotypes and omits some of them. Of about 310,000 clones in the sample, roughly 90% were seen once. This sample is part of a study of blood T cell repertoires in COVID-19. Study as a whole: Samples representing acute and convalescent COVID-19 were sourced from the United States, Italy and Spain. T cells, B-cell-depleted T cells, or PBMCs provided the cDNA or gDNA that served as material.

It was during active infection that Seattle patients were enrolled and then longitudinally followed. Germline V gene lookup returns CDR1 SGHAT and CDR2 FQDESV (reference sequence). The CDR3 contains 15 residues. V gave up 6 bases and J gave up 6 bases, with 19 bases separating them. The source of this sequence is a woman in her forties with COVID-19, enrolled during active disease. What was sequenced was peripheral blood. The chain couples TRBV11-1 to TRBJ2-3; weak D call: TRBD2 (6 bases). CDR3 sequence: CASRSGTPGGDTQYF. DNA for the CDR3: TGTGCCAGCAGGTCCGGGACTCCCGGAGGGGATACGCAGTATTTT.